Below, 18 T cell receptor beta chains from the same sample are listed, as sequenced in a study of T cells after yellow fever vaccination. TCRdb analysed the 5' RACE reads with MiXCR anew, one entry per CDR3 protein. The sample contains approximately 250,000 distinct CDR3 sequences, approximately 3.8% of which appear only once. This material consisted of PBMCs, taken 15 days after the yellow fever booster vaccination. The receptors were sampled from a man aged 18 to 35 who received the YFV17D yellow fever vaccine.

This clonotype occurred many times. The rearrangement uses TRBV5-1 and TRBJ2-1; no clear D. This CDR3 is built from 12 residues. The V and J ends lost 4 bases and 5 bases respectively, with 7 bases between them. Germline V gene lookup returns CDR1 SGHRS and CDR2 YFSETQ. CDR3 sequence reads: CASSPPHNEQFF. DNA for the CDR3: TGCGCCAGCAGCCCCCCACACAATGAGCAGTTCTTC.

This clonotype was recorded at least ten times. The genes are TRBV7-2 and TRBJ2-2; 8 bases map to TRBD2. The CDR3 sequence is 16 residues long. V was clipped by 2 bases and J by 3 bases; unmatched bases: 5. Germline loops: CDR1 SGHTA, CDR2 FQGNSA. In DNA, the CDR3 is TGTGCCAGCAGCTTATTAAGCGGGGGCGACACCGGGGAGCTGTTTTTT. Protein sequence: CASSLLSGGDTGELFF.

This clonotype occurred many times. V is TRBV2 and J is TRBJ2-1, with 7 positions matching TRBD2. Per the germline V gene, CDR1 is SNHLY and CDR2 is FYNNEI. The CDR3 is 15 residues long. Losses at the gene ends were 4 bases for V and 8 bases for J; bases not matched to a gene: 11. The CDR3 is CASSVGTTLRDEQFF. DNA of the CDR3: TGTGCCAGCAGTGTTGGGACTACTCTTCGCGATGAGCAGTTCTTC.

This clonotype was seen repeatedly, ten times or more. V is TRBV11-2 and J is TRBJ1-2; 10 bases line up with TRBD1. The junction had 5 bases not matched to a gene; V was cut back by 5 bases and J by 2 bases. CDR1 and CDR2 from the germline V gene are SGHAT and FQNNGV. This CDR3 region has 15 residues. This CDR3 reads CASSKGTGVNYGYTF. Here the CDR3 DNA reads TGTGCCAGCAGCAAGGGGACAGGGGTAAACTATGGCTACACCTTC.

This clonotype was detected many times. Here the CDR3 DNA reads TGTGCCAGCAGCGTAGGTCCAGGCTACGAGCAGTACTTC. Amino acids: CASSVGPGYEQYF. The chain combines TRBV9 with TRBJ2-7; D ambiguous. V was trimmed by 0 bases and J by 3 bases, leaving 7 bases between them. There are 13 residues in the CDR3. Germline V gene lookup returns CDR1 SGDLS and CDR2 YYNGEE.

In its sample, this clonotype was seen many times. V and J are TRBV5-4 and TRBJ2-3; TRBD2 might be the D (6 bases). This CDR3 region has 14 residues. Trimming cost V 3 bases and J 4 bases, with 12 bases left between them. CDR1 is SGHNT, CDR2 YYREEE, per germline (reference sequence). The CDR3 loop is CASSYPGGADTQYF. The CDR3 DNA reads TGTGCCAGCAGCTATCCGGGCGGGGCAGATACGCAGTATTTT.

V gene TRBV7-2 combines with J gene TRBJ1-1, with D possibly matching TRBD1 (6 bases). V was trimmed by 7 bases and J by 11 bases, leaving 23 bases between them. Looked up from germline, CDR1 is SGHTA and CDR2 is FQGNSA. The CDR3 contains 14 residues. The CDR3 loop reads CASKEPRGGSDAFF. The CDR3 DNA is TGTGCCAGCAAAGAGCCGAGGGGGGGCAGTGATGCTTTCTTT.

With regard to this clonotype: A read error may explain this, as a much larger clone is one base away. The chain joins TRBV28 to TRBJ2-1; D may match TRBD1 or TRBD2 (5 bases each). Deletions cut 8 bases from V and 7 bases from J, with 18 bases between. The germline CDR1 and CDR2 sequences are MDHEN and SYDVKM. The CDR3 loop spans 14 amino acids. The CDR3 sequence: CASRLPGRANEQFF. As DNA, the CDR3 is TGTGCCAGCCGTCTCCCGGGACGAGCGAATGAGCAGTTCTTC.

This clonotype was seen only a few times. CDR3 protein: CASSPEVLNTEAFF. The CDR3 nucleotides read TGTGCCAGCAGCCCAGAGGTGTTGAACACTGAAGCTTTCTTT. V is TRBV7-6 and J is TRBJ1-1; D gene uncertain. V lost 5 bases and J lost 0, with 10 bases in between. Germline CDR1 reads SGHVS; CDR2 reads FNYEAQ. This CDR3 contains 14 residues.

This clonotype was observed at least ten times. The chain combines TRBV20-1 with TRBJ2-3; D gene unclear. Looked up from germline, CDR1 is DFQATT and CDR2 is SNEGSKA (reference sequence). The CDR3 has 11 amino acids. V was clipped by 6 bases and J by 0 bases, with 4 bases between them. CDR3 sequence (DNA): TGCAGTGCGGAGAGCACAGATACGCAGTATTTT. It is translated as CSAESTDTQYF.

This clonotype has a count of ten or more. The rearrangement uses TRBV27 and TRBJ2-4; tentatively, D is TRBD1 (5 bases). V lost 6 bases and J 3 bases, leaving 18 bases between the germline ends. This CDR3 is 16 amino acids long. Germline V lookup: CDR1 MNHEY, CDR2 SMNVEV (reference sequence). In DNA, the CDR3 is TGTGCCAGCAGCCGACCTAGATCAGGGCGCAAAAACATTCAGTACTTC. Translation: CASSRPRSGRKNIQYF.

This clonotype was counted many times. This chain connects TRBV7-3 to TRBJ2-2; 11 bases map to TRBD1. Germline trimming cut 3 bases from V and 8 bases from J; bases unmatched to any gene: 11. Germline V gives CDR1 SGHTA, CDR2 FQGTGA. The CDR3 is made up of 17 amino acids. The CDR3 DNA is TGTGCCAGCAGCTTCTATGGGCCCGGGACAGGGGGAGGGGAGCTGTTTTTT. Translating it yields CASSFYGPGTGGGELFF.

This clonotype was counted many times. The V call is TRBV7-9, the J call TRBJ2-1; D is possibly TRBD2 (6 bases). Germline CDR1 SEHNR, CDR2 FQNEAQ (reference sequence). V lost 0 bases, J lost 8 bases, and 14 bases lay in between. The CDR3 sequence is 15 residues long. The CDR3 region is CASSLALASFDEQFF. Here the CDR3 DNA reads TGTGCCAGCAGCTTAGCACTAGCATCCTTCGATGAGCAGTTCTTC.

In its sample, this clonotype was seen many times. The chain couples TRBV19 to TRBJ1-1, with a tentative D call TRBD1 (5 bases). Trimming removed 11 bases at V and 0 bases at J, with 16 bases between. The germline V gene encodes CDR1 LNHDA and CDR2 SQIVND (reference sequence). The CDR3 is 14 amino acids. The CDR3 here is CACSGPGLNTEAFF. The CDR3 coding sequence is TGTGCCTGCTCAGGGCCAGGCCTGAACACTGAAGCTTTCTTT.

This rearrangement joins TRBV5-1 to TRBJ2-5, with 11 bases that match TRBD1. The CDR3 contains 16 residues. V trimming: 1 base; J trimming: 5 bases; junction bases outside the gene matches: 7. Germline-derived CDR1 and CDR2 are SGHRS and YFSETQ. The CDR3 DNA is TGCGCCAGCAGCTTGATTGGACAGGGGGCGGCGGAGACCCAGTACTTC. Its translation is CASSLIGQGAAETQYF. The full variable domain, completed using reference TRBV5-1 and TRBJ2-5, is KAGVTQTPRYLIKTRGQQVTLSCSPISGHRSVSWYQQTPGQGLQFLFEYFSETQRNKGNFPGRFSGRQFSNSRSEMNVSTLELGDSALYLCASSLIGQGAAETQYFGPGTRLLVL.

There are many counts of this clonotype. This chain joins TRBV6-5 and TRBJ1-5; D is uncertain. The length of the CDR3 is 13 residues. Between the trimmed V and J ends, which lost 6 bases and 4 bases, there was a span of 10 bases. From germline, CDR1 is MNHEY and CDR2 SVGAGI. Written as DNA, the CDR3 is TGTGCCAGCAGGCCACATGCTAATCAGCCCCAGCATTTT. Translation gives CASRPHANQPQHF.

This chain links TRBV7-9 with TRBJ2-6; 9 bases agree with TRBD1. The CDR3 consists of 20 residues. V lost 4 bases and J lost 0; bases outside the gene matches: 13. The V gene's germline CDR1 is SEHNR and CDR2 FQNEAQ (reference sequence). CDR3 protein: CASSSPGQGNFDSGANVLTF. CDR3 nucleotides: TGTGCCAGCAGCTCTCCGGGACAGGGAAACTTTGACTCTGGGGCCAACGTCCTGACTTTC.

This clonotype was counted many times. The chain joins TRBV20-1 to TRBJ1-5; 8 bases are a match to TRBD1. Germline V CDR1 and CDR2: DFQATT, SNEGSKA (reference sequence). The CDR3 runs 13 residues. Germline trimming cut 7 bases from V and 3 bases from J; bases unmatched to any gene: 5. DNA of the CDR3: TGCAGTGTTCAGGGACAGGACAATCAGCCCCAGCATTTT. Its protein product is CSVQGQDNQPQHF.